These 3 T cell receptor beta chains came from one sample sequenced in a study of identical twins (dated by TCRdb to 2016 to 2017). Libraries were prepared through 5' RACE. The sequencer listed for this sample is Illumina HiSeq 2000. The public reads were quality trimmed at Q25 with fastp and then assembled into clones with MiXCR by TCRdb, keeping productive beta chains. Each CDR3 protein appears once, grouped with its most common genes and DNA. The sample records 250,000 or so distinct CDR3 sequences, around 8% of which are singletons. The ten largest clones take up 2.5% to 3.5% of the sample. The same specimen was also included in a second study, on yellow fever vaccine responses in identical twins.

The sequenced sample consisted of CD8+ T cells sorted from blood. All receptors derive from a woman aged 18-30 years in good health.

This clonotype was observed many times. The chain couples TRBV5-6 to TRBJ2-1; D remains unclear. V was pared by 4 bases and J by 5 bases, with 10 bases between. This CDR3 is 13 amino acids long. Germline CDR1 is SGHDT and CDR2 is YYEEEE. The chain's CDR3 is CASSPESNNEQFF. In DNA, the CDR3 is TGTGCCAGCAGCCCGGAGTCTAACAATGAGCAGTTCTTC. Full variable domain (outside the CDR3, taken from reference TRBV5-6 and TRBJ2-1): DAGVTQSPTHLIKTRGQQVTLRCSPKSGHDTVSWYQQALGQGPQFIFQYYEEEERQRGNFPDRFSGHQFPNYSSELNVNALLLGDSALYLCASSPESNNEQFFGPGTRLTVL.

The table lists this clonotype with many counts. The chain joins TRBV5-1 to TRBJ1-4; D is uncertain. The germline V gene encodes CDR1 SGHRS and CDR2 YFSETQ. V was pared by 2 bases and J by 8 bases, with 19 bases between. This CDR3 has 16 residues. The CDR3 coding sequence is TGCGCCAGCAGCTTCACACCGGGAACGGACCGGGAAAAACTGTTTTTT. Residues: CASSFTPGTDREKLFF.

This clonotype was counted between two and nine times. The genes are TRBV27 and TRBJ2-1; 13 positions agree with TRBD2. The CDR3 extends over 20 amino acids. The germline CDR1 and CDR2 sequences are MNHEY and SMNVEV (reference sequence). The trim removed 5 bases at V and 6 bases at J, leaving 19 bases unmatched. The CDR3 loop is CASSPPRGQLGLAGRNEQFF. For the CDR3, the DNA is TGTGCCAGCAGTCCACCCCGGGGGCAGTTGGGACTAGCGGGACGCAATGAGCAGTTCTTC.